These 32 T cell receptor beta chains originate from one sample sequenced in a study of T cell changes during pregnancy in multiple sclerosis (dated by TCRdb to about 2019). Receptor amplification or capture employed the immunoSEQ multiplex PCR assay. In its TCRdb copy, this immuneACCESS table keeps in-frame sequences only and misses some clones. Where compared with another copy, unresolved V genes explain less than half of these, and the others have no known cause. In all, the sample holds tens of thousands of clones, and around nine tenths of those were seen once. The top ten clones comprise approximately 0.47% of the sample. The material was CD4+ T cells from peripheral blood mononuclear cells, obtained in the second trimester of pregnancy. Every receptor here comes from a female donor with multiple sclerosis, enrolled in a pregnancy study.

This rearrangement joins TRBV4-3 to TRBJ2-7; 11 bases line up with TRBD2. V lost 3 bases to trimming and J lost 2 bases; unmatched junction nucleotides: 0. The germline V gene encodes CDR1 LGHNA and CDR2 YSLEER. The length of the CDR3 is 14 residues. The DNA of the CDR3 is TGCGCCAGCAGCCAGACTAGCGGGGCCTACGAGCAGTACTTC. Protein product: CASSQTSGAYEQYF.

This chain uses TRBV10-3 with TRBJ1-2; possibly TRBD1 for D (6 bases). The V and J ends lost 6 bases and 4 bases respectively, with 12 bases between them. Germline V lookup: CDR1 ENHRY, CDR2 SYGVKD. The CDR3 has 13 amino acids. The CDR3 coding sequence is TGTGCCATCAGACCGGAAGGGGGCTATGGCTACACCTTC. It codes for CAIRPEGGYGYTF.

The chain combines TRBV29-1 with TRBJ2-7; 7 bases line up with TRBD1. V lost 2 bases, J lost 1 base, and 5 bases stayed unmatched. The CDR3 covers 14 residues. Germline assignment: CDR1 SQVTM and CDR2 ANQGSEA. In DNA, the CDR3 is TGCAGCGTTGAAAAAGGGGGCTCTTCCTACGAGCAGTACTTC. It is translated as CSVEKGGSSYEQYF.

V is TRBV2 and J is TRBJ1-4; D gene ambiguous. This CDR3 is 14 amino acids long. Germline CDR1 SNHLY, CDR2 FYNNEI. Trimming removed 5 bases at V and 6 bases at J, with 13 bases between. DNA for the CDR3: TGTGCCAGCAGTAAGGCGGGGAACGATGAAAAACTGTTTTTT. Amino acid sequence: CASSKAGNDEKLFF.

V usage is TRBV9 and J usage is TRBJ2-1; 9 bases agree with TRBD2. Germline V gene sequence: CDR1 SGDLS, CDR2 YYNGEE. This CDR3 contains 15 residues. V lost 3 bases and J lost 8; bases outside the gene matches: 9. The CDR3 loop reads CASSATGVAGDEQFF. CDR3 nucleotide sequence: TGTGCCAGCAGCGCAACGGGGGTAGCGGGAGATGAGCAGTTCTTC. Complete variable domain (other parts from reference TRBV9 and TRBJ2-1): DSGVTQTPKHLITATGQRVTLRCSPRSGDLSVYWYQQSLDQGLQFLIQYYNGEERAKGNILERFSAQQFPDLHSELNLSSLELGDSALYFCASSATGVAGDEQFFGPGTRLTVL.

The chain recombines TRBV5-8 with TRBJ1-2, with TRBD1 identical over 11 bases. Losses at the gene ends were 3 bases for V and 6 bases for J; bases not matched to a gene: 4. Germline V gives CDR1 SGHTS, CDR2 YDEGEE. The CDR3 is 14 amino acids. For the CDR3, the DNA is TGTGCCAGCAGCTCGGACAGGGGGCGCAATGGCTACACCTTC. Translated: CASSSDRGRNGYTF.

This chain joins TRBV5-4 and TRBJ1-1; D may be TRBD1 (5 bases). This CDR3 contains 13 residues. Germline V gives CDR1 SGHNT, CDR2 YYREEE (reference sequence). V gave up 4 bases and J gave up 1 base, with 8 bases separating them. The CDR3 DNA is TGTGCCAGCAGCCGAGGACAGAACACTGAAGCTTTCTTT. Translation gives CASSRGQNTEAFF.

The chain recombines TRBV7-2 with TRBJ2-7; no definite D call. The CDR3 runs to 12 residues. CDR1 SGHTA and CDR2 FQGNSA come from the germline V gene. The V and J ends lost 5 bases and 2 bases respectively, with 7 bases between them. DNA for the CDR3: TGTGCCAGCAGCCGTCCGGCCTACGAGCAGTACTTC. It yields the protein CASSRPAYEQYF.

The chain links TRBV5-1 to TRBJ2-2; D gene uncertain. V lost 0 bases to trimming and J lost 2 bases, with 5 bases between them. Germline V lookup: CDR1 SGHRS, CDR2 YFSETQ. This CDR3 is built from 14 residues. CDR3 bases: TGCGCCAGCAGCTTGGAGAGTAACACCGGGGAGCTGTTTTTT. This translates into CASSLESNTGELFF.

The gene calls are TRBV6-1 and TRBJ2-4; D is possibly TRBD2 (5 bases). Germline values: CDR1 MNHNS, CDR2 SASEGT. This CDR3 contains 17 residues. V lost 4 bases and J lost 0, with 16 bases in between. In DNA, the CDR3 is TGTGCCAGCAGTGGCCCCACTAGACGGCTAGCCAAAAACATTCAGTACTTC. Translated: CASSGPTRRLAKNIQYF.

The chain joins TRBV7-3 to TRBJ2-2; maybe TRBD2 (5 bases). The CDR3 is made up of 16 amino acids. V shed 1 base and J shed 1 base, with 10 bases lying between them. Germline V gene lookup returns CDR1 SGHTA and CDR2 FQGTGA. CDR3 region: CASSLSSARNTGELFF. Here the CDR3 DNA reads TGTGCCAGCAGCTTAAGTAGCGCCAGGAACACCGGGGAGCTGTTTTTT.

This chain uses TRBV19 with TRBJ2-7; 10 positions agree with TRBD1. V lost 5 bases and J lost 6; bases outside the gene matches: 7. The germline gives CDR1 LNHDA, CDR2 SQIVND (reference sequence). The CDR3 spans 14 residues. CDR3 sequence: CASSLEGQGFEQYF. The CDR3 region has the DNA TGTGCCAGTAGTCTGGAGGGACAGGGGTTCGAGCAGTACTTC.

The J gene is TRBJ2-7, the V gene TRBV27; TRBD1 agrees at 11 bases. The V and J ends lost 4 bases and 8 bases, in that order; junction bases with no gene match: 13. The CDR3 runs to 16 residues. Germline V lookup: CDR1 MNHEY, CDR2 SMNVEV (reference sequence). CDR3 coding DNA: TGTGCCAGCAGTTACACCCTCGGGACAGGGGGGATGAAGCAGTACTTC. This codes for CASSYTLGTGGMKQYF.

This clone was recorded once. The gene calls are TRBV4-1 and TRBJ2-3, with D perhaps matching TRBD2 (5 bases). Germline V gives CDR1 MGHRA, CDR2 YSYEKL. This CDR3 is 16 amino acids long. V dropped 0 bases and J dropped 2 bases, with 12 bases sitting between them. The CDR3 sequence: CASSQDTAAVTDTQYF. The CDR3 DNA sequence: TGCGCCAGCAGCCAAGATACAGCGGCAGTCACAGATACGCAGTATTTT.

CDR3 sequence: CAISTPGLSYEQYF. CDR3 bases: TGTGCCATCAGTACCCCGGGACTATCCTACGAGCAGTACTTC. J is TRBJ2-7 and V is TRBV10-3, with 7 bases fitting TRBD2. CDR3 length: 14 amino acids. J gave up 1 base and V 5 bases, and 5 bases lay outside the gene matches. In germline, CDR1 is ENHRY, CDR2 SYGVKD.

The V gene is TRBV2, the J gene TRBJ1-1; no reliable D call. The CDR3 length is 14 residues. The germline gives CDR1 SNHLY, CDR2 FYNNEI. Trimming stripped 8 bases from V and 0 bases from J, with 13 bases between. The CDR3 sequence is CASSPRFMNTEAFF. The CDR3 DNA follows: TGTGCCAGCTCTCCCCGGTTCATGAACACTGAAGCTTTCTTT.

This chain links TRBV19 with TRBJ1-5, with D perhaps matching TRBD1 (6 bases). Germline lookup yields CDR1 LNHDA and CDR2 SQIVND (reference sequence). CDR3 length: 12 amino acids. The V and J ends lost 3 bases and 7 bases respectively, with 7 bases between them. CDR3 in amino acids: CASSMRGQPQHF. CDR3 DNA sequence: TGTGCCAGTAGTATGAGGGGGCAGCCCCAGCATTTT.

The V call is TRBV7-2, the J call TRBJ2-1; D is unresolved. The CDR3 totals 16 residues. Trimming took off 1 base at V and 0 bases at J, with 10 bases between the two ends. CDR1 and CDR2 (germline): SGHTA, FQGNSA. CDR3 in DNA: TGTGCCAGCAGCTTAGGATTGGCAGTCTCCTACAATGAGCAGTTCTTC. This translates into CASSLGLAVSYNEQFF.

This clone was observed at least ten times. The J gene is TRBJ1-2, the V gene TRBV19, with TRBD1 matching over 11 bases. The CDR3 covers 17 residues. Germline CDR1 and CDR2: LNHDA and SQIVND (reference sequence). V gave up 5 bases and J gave up 1 base; unmatched junction bases: 9. CDR3 residues: CASSARDRGEFNYGYTF. In nucleotides, the CDR3 is TGTGCCAGTAGTGCCCGGGACAGGGGGGAATTTAACTATGGCTACACCTTC.

The CDR3 protein is CASSTVGRNYNEQFF. The CDR3 nucleotides read TGTGCCAGCAGCACCGTTGGGAGAAACTACAATGAGCAGTTCTTC. This chain uses TRBV7-8 with TRBJ2-1, with a tentative D call TRBD2 (5 bases). The CDR3 runs to 15 residues. Trimming removed 5 bases from V and 3 bases from J, with 14 bases in between. Per germline, CDR1 SGHVS and CDR2 FQNEAQ. Drawing the rest from reference TRBV7-8 and TRBJ2-1, the complete variable domain is GAGVSQSPRYKVAKRGQDVALRCDPISGHVSLFWYQQALGQGPEFLTYFQNEAQLDKSGLPSDRFFAERPEGSVSTLKIQRTQQEDSAVYLCASSTVGRNYNEQFFGPGTRLTVL.

A single count supports this clone. The chain employs TRBV28 and TRBJ2-1, with 14 bases matching TRBD2. V shed 6 bases, J shed 6 bases, and the junction held 4 bases outside the gene matches. The germline CDR1 and CDR2 sequences are MDHEN and SYDVKM. The length of the CDR3 is 15 residues. In DNA, the CDR3 is TGTGCCAGCAGCAAAGGGACTAGCGGGAGCAATGAGCAGTTCTTC. This encodes CASSKGTSGSNEQFF. The full variable domain, with the rest looked up from reference TRBV28 and TRBJ2-1, is DVKVTQSSRYLVKRTGEKVFLECVQDMDHENMFWYRQDPGLGLRLIYFSYDVKMKEKGDIPEGYSVSREKKERFSLILESASTNQTSMYLCASSKGTSGSNEQFFGPGTRLTVL.

V and J are TRBV10-1 and TRBJ1-5; 9 bases fit TRBD1. This CDR3 contains 15 residues. J gave up 0 bases and V 4 bases, and 1 base lay outside the gene matches. Germline V gene lookup returns CDR1 WNHNN and CDR2 SYGVQD (reference sequence). DNA for the CDR3: TGCGCCAGCAGTGGGGACAGGGTTAGCAATCAGCCCCAGCATTTT. Amino acids: CASSGDRVSNQPQHF.

The chain recombines TRBV7-2 with TRBJ2-3; 9 bases align to TRBD2. CDR3 length: 15 residues. The V gene end was trimmed by 3 bases and the J gene end by 1 base; junction bases not matched to a gene: 2. Germline CDR1 SGHTA, CDR2 FQGNSA. CDR3 amino acids: CASSFVAGGTDTQYF. CDR3 bases: TGTGCCAGCAGCTTTGTAGCGGGGGGCACAGATACGCAGTATTTT.

The rearrangement uses TRBV28 and TRBJ1-5; D is perhaps TRBD1 (5 bases). Germline V gene data show CDR1 as MDHEN and CDR2 as SYDVKM. The CDR3 covers 13 residues. V was trimmed by 10 bases and J by 4 bases, leaving 14 bases between them. The chain's CDR3 is CATLTGVNQPQHF. DNA for the CDR3: TGTGCCACCTTAACAGGAGTGAATCAGCCCCAGCATTTT.

The chain uses TRBV7-9 and TRBJ1-1; D possibly corresponds to TRBD1 (6 bases). V gave up 1 base and J gave up 9 bases, with 15 bases separating them. Germline CDR1 SEHNR, CDR2 FQNEAQ (reference sequence). This CDR3 is 14 amino acids long. This CDR3 is CASSLVQGEEKAFF. For the CDR3, the DNA is TGTGCCAGCAGCTTAGTACAGGGAGAGGAAAAAGCTTTCTTT.

The chain recombines TRBV14 with TRBJ1-1, with D perhaps matching TRBD1 (5 bases). The V end lost 4 bases, the J end lost 2 bases, and 20 bases lay between the germline ends. The CDR3 extends over 17 amino acids. Per germline, CDR1 SGHDN and CDR2 FVKESK. CDR3 sequence reads: CASSPKRRGGTNTEAFF. CDR3 bases: TGTGCCAGCAGCCCAAAGAGGAGGGGTGGCACTAACACTGAAGCTTTCTTT.

This chain uses TRBV28 with TRBJ1-5; D perhaps matches TRBD1 (5 bases). The CDR3 runs to 12 residues. V was trimmed by 7 bases and J by 13 bases, leaving 17 bases between them. The V gene's germline CDR1 is MDHEN and CDR2 SYDVKM. The CDR3 DNA reads TGTGCCAGCACCTGGACAACCACCACGCAGCATTTT. Translating gives CASTWTTTTQHF.

The chain combines TRBV19 with TRBJ2-7; D perhaps matches TRBD2 (6 bases). Trimming cost V 3 bases and J 2 bases, with 11 bases left between them. In germline, CDR1 is LNHDA, CDR2 SQIVND (reference sequence). The CDR3 spans 14 residues. This chain's CDR3 is CASSIQEGPYEQYF. The CDR3 DNA reads TGTGCCAGTAGTATCCAGGAGGGTCCCTACGAGCAGTACTTC.

The rearrangement joins TRBV27 to TRBJ2-7, with D hard to call. The CDR3 extends over 13 amino acids. Germline V lookup: CDR1 MNHEY, CDR2 SMNVEV (reference sequence). V shed 6 bases and J shed 7 bases, with 16 bases lying between them. CDR3: CASSDDEIREQYF. The CDR3 nucleotides read TGTGCCAGCAGCGATGACGAAATCAGGGAGCAGTACTTC.

The rearrangement uses TRBV20-1 and TRBJ2-7; tentatively, D is TRBD2 (5 bases). CDR1 and CDR2 (germline): DFQATT, SNEGSKA (reference sequence). The V gene lost 5 bases and the J gene lost 0 bases, with 5 bases spanning the gap. This CDR3 spans 11 amino acids. The CDR3 DNA is TGCAGTGCTCGGGGCTCCTACGAGCAGTACTTC. It yields the protein CSARGSYEQYF.

CDR3 region: CASSGGGTAYEQYF. Written as DNA, the CDR3 is TGTGCCAGCAGTGGCGGGGGGACTGCCTACGAGCAGTACTTC. V and J are TRBV28 and TRBJ2-7; TRBD2 agrees at 8 bases. CDR3 length: 14 amino acids. Germline trimming cut 5 bases from V and 2 bases from J; bases unmatched to any gene: 5. CDR1 and CDR2 from the germline V gene are MDHEN and SYDVKM.

The V and J genes are TRBV30 and TRBJ2-5; TRBD1 is a possible D gene (5 bases). There are 15 residues in the CDR3. Trimming took 2 bases from V and 0 from J, leaving 13 bases between them. Per the germline V gene, CDR1 is GTSNPN and CDR2 is SVGIG (reference sequence). The CDR3 loop reads CAWSSRQGHQETQYF. As DNA, the CDR3 is TGTGCCTGGAGTTCCCGCCAGGGCCACCAAGAGACCCAGTACTTC.